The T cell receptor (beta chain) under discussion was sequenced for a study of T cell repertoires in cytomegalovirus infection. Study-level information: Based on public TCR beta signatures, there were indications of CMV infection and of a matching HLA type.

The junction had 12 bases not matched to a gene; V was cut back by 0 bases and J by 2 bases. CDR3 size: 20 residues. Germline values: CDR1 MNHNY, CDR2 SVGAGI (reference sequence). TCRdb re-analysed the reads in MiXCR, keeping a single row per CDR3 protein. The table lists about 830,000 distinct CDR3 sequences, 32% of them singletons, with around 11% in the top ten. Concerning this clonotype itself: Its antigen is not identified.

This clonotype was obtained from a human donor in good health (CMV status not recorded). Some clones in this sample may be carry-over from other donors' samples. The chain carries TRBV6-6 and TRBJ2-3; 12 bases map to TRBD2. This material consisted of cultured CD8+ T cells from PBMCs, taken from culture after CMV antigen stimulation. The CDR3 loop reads CASSYSPAILAGGFTDTQYF. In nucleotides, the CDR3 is TGTGCCAGCAGTTACTCACCCGCCATACTAGCGGGGGGATTCACAGATACGCAGTATTTT.